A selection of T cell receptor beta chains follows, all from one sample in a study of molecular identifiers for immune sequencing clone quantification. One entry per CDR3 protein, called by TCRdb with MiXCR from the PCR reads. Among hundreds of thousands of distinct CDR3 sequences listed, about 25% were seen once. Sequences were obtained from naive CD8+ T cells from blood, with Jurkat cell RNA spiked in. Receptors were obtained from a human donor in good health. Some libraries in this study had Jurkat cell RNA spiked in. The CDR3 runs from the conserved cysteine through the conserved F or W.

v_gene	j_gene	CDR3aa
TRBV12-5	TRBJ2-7	CASGPDRAYEQYF
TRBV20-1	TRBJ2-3	CSARGLRGRAGYTDTQYF
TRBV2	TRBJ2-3	CASSYSADPTDTQYF
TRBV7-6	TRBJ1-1	CASSSPGGGTEAFF
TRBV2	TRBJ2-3	CASSDPWGPTDTQYF
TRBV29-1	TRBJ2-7	CSVVFGSAYEQYF
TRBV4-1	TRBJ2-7	CASSQGGLAAYEQYF
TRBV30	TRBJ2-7	CAWTTGGYEQYF
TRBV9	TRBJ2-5	CAGNQGRGASETQYF
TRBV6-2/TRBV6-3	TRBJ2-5	CASSYPEHQYF
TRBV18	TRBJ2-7	CASSPTGQGTYEQYF
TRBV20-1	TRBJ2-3	CSARGAGTDTQYF
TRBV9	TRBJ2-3	CASSVRQESSTDTQYF
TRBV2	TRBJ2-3	CASSEARLAGIDTQYF
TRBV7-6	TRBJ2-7	CASSSHPPGQSYEQYF
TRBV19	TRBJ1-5	CASSVDHQPQHF
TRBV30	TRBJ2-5	CAWSVGVAGEGETQYF
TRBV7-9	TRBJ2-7	CASSFVVAGDEQYF